This T cell receptor (beta chain) was recovered during a study of human T cells and chemical hapten exposure. The V gene's germline CDR1 is SEHNR and CDR2 FQNEAQ (reference sequence). Trimming removed 5 bases from V and 8 bases from J, with 18 bases in between. This CDR3 spans 14 amino acids. Time point here: pre-sensitization, week 0. Treatment given: therapeutic diphenylcyclopropenone sensitization with weekly scalp DPC. Whole-study results and caveats: The number of TCRs above 1 in 1000 frequency did not change after DPC sensitization. Patch test score rose with PT1 expanded TCRs, significant at 8, 16, 32, not 4.

The library put unique molecular identifiers onto individual cDNA molecules. TCRdb re-called the RACE reads through MiXCR, storing one row per CDR3 protein. The sample lists tens of thousands of distinct CDR3 sequences; 9.4% were seen once. This clonotype was seen ten or more times. Antigen unknown. The chain employs TRBV7-9 and TRBJ1-1; D gene uncertain. The sequences come from whole blood, collected in connection with sensitization to the hapten diphenylcyclopropenone (DPC). The TCR comes from a woman between 40 and 55 years old with alopecia areata. Some clones in this sample may be carry-over from other donors' samples. CDR3 DNA sequence: TGTGCCAGCAGCCCGGACGAGAGGCTCAGGGAAGCTTTCTTT. It codes for CASSPDERLREAFF.